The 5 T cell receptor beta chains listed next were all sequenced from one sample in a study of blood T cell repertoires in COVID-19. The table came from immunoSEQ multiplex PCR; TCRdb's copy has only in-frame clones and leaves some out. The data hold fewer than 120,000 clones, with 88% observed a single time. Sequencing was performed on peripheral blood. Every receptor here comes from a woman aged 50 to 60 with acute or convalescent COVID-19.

CDR3 coding DNA: TGTGCCAGCTCGTGGACAGAGAATTCACCCCTCCACTTT. Protein sequence: CASSWTENSPLHF. This chain connects TRBV14 to TRBJ1-6; possibly TRBD1 for D (6 bases). Germline V gene lookup returns CDR1 SGHDN and CDR2 FVKESK. The V and J ends lost 8 bases and 7 bases respectively, with 12 bases between them. The CDR3 length is 13 residues.

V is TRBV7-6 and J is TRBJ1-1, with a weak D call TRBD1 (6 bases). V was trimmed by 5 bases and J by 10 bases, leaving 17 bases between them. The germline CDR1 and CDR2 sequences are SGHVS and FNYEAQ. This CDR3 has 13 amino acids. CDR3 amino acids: CASSREQGGGAFF. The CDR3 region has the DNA TGTGCCAGCAGCCGTGAACAGGGCGGCGGAGCTTTCTTT.

The CDR3 spells CATSRWDRGRSEAFF. CDR3 DNA sequence: TGTGCCACCAGCAGATGGGACAGGGGGCGGTCTGAAGCTTTCTTT. V and J are TRBV15 and TRBJ1-1; TRBD1 matches 12 bases. The ends lost 2 bases at V and 6 bases at J; junction bases unmatched: 4. Germline loops: CDR1 LNHNV, CDR2 YYDKDF (reference sequence). This CDR3 spans 15 amino acids. Filled out from reference TRBV15 and TRBJ1-1, the complete variable domain reads DAMVIQNPRYQVTQFGKPVTLSCSQTLNHNVMYWYQQKSSQAPKLLFHYYDKDFNNEADTPDNFQSRRPNTSFCFLDIRSPGLGDTAMYLCATSRWDRGRSEAFFGQGTRLTVV.

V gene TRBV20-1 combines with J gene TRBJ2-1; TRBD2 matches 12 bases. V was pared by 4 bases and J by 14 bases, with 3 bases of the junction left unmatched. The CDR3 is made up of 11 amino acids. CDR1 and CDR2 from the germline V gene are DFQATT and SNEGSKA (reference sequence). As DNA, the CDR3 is TGCAGTGCTACCAGACTAGCGGGAGAGTTCTTC. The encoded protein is CSATRLAGEFF.

Here the CDR3 DNA reads TGTGCCAGCAGTTGGGACAGGGCGGACACTGAAGCTTTCTTT. It yields the protein CASSWDRADTEAFF. This chain joins TRBV2 and TRBJ1-1; the match to TRBD1 covers 9 bases. With 5 bases clipped from V and 3 bases from J, the junction kept 4 bases outside the gene matches. Germline V gene sequence: CDR1 SNHLY, CDR2 FYNNEI. The CDR3 sequence is 14 residues long.